Sequencing of this T cell receptor (beta chain) was carried out in a study of blood T cell repertoires in COVID-19. About the study: PBMCs, B-cell-depleted T cells, or T cells were the source of the cDNA or gDNA that made up the material.

Methods used by the authors: From reference gene primer amplification, estimates of nucleated cell counts were derived. Assay: immunoSEQ multiplex PCR; the TCRdb copy retains only in-frame clones and omits some. V, J and clone size were drawn from that table, and D and trimming were deduced from the DNA. The sample lists 250,000 or so clones; 70% to 90% were seen once. The germline V gene encodes CDR1 SGDLS and CDR2 YYNGEE. The CDR3 is 22 residues long. Trimming at V came to 5 bases and at J to 0 bases, leaving 21 bases not matched to a gene. Input material: peripheral blood. This clonotype originated in a woman aged 55-69 years with active or convalescent COVID-19. V gene TRBV9 combines with J gene TRBJ1-5; 12 bases map to TRBD1. CDR3 region: CASSQNRDRGPIAEDSNQPQHF. The CDR3 DNA reads TGTGCCAGCAGTCAAAACCGGGACAGGGGGCCCATTGCCGAAGATAGCAATCAGCCCCAGCATTTT.